This is a list of T cell receptor beta chains from one sample in a study of cytomegalovirus exposure and HLA in healthy donors. Clones were read by immunoSEQ multiplex PCR, and TCRdb kept only the in-frame ones, dropping some. The sample consists of approximately 22,000 clones, roughly 80% of them appearing once. The specimen sequenced was PBMCs. These receptors all come from a man aged 55 to 70 in good health and CMV-seronegative. Each CDR3 is given with its conserved first and last residue. A D gene is named only where the DNA matches it firmly. Not every row has a clone size; where given, it reads once, few, many or a size class.

TGTGCCAGCAGCTTTGGACGTGCGGGGATTAATCAGCCCCAGCATTTT,CASSFGRAGINQPQHF,TRBV7-9,.,TRBJ1-5,.
TGTGCCAGGGGGGACACCAACACCGGGGAGCTGTTTTTT,CARGDTNTGELFF,TRBV7-9,few,TRBJ2-2,.
TGCGCCAGCAGCCAAGTACAGGGGGCTTCCTACGAGCAGTACTTC,CASSQVQGASYEQYF,TRBV4-3,few,TRBJ2-7,TRBD1
TGTGCCAGCTCACCACTTGGGGGGGGTCCTGATGGCTACACCTTC,CASSPLGGGPDGYTF,TRBV18,.,TRBJ1-2,.
TGTGCCAGCAGCTTAGCGGGGCAGGGGAGCTACGAGCAGTACTTC,CASSLAGQGSYEQYF,TRBV7-2,.,TRBJ2-7,.
TGTGCCAGCAGTGTCCGACAGCCTGGCACTGAAGCTTTCTTT,CASSVRQPGTEAFF,TRBV6-1,.,TRBJ1-1,.
TGTGCCAGCAGCTTACAGGGGGCTCCGGGTTCACCCCTCCACTTT,CASSLQGAPGSPLHF,TRBV7-2,.,TRBJ1-6,TRBD1
TGTGCCAGCAGTGAAGCCGTCGGCACAGATACGCAGTATTTT,CASSEAVGTDTQYF,TRBV6-1,.,TRBJ2-3,.
TGTGCCAGCAGCTCTCCCGCTAGCGGGAACACCGGGGAGCTGTTTTTT,CASSSPASGNTGELFF,TRBV7-2,.,TRBJ2-2,TRBD2
TGCGCCAGCAGCCAAGGGACAGGGCCCACCGGGGAGCTGTTTTTT,CASSQGTGPTGELFF,TRBV4-3,.,TRBJ2-2,TRBD1